Sequencing of this TCR beta chain was carried out in a study of blood T cells in healthy people across ages. The V segment lost 3 bases and the J segment 5 bases; nucleotides outside the gene matches: 6. The germline V gene encodes CDR1 SGHRS and CDR2 YFSETQ. The CDR3 extends over 16 amino acids. The use of a sample-barcoded 5' primer and a J-beta primer mix characterized a second PCR of 7 to 11 cycles. MiXCR, run by TCRdb on the 5' RACE reads, gives a single entry per CDR3 protein. The sample lists over 1.5 million distinct CDR3 sequences; about 50% were seen once. This TCR was sampled from a woman aged 40 to 49 in good health. The chain recombines TRBV5-1 with TRBJ2-1, with 12 nucleotides matching TRBD2. The sample taken for sequencing was blood. The CDR3 protein is CASSSGLAGRDNEQFF. The DNA for the CDR3 is TGCGCCAGCAGCTCAGGACTAGCGGGGAGGGACAATGAGCAGTTCTTC. Based on the CDR3 plus reference TRBV5-1 and TRBJ2-1, the full variable domain is KAGVTQTPRYLIKTRGQQVTLSCSPISGHRSVSWYQQTPGQGLQFLFEYFSETQRNKGNFPGRFSGRQFSNSRSEMNVSTLELGDSALYLCASSSGLAGRDNEQFFGPGTRLTVL.